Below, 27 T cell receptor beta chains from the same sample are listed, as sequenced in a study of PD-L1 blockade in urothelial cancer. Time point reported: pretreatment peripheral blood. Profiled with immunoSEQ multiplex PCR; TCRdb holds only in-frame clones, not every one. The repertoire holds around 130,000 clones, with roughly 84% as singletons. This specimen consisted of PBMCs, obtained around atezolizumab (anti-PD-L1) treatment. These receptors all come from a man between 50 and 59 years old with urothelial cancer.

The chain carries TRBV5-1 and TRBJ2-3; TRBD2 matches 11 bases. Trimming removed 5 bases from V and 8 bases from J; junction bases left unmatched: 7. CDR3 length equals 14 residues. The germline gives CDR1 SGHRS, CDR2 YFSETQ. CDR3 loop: CASRLLAGVRTQYF. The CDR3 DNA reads TGCGCCAGCAGACTACTAGCGGGAGTGCGTACGCAGTATTTT.

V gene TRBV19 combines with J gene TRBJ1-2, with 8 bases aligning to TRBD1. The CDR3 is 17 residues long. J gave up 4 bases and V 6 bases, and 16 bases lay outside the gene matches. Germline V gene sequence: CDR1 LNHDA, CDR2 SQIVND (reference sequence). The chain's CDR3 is CASSPLPSEQGGYGYTF. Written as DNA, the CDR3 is TGTGCCAGTAGCCCTTTACCTTCGGAACAGGGGGGCTATGGCTACACCTTC.

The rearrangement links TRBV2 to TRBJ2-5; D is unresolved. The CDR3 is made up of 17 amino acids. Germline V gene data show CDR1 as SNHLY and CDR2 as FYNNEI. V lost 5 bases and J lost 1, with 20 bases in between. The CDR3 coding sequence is TGTGCCAGCAGTCATTCGTGGGCCTGGCTGAGCCAAGAGACCCAGTACTTC. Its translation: CASSHSWAWLSQETQYF.

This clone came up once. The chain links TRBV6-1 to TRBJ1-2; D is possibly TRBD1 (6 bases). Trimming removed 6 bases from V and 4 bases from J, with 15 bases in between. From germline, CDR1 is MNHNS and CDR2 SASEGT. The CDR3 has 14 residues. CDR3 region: CASREQGFGYGYTF. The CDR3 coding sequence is TGTGCCAGCAGGGAACAGGGCTTCGGCTATGGCTACACCTTC.

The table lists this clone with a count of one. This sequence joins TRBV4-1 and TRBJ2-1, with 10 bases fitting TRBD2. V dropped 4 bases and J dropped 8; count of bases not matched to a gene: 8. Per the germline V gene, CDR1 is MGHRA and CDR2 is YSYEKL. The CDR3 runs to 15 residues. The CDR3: CASSLAGGGLDEQFF. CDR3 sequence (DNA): TGCGCCAGCAGCCTAGCGGGAGGAGGCTTGGATGAGCAGTTCTTC.

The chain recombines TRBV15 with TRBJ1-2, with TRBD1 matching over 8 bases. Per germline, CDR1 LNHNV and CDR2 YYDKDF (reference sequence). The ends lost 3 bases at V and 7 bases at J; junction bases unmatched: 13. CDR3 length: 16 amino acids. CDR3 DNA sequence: TGTGCCACCAGCAGTGCTTATGGGACAGGCTTCTTTGGCTACACCTTC. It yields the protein CATSSAYGTGFFGYTF.

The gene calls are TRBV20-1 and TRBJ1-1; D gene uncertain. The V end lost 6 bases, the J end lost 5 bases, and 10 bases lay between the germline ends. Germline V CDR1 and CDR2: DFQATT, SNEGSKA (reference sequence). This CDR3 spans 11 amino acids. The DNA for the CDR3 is TGCAGTGCACCACTAAAGACTGAAGCTTTCTTT. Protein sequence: CSAPLKTEAFF.

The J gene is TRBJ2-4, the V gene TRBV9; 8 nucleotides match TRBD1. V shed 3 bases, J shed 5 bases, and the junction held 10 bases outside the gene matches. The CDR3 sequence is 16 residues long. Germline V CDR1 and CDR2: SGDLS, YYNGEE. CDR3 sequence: CASSAGGGTGENIQYF. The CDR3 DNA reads TGTGCCAGCAGCGCGGGTGGGGGGACAGGAGAAAACATTCAGTACTTC. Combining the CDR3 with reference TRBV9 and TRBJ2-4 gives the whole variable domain DSGVTQTPKHLITATGQRVTLRCSPRSGDLSVYWYQQSLDQGLQFLIQYYNGEERAKGNILERFSAQQFPDLHSELNLSSLELGDSALYFCASSAGGGTGENIQYFGAGTRLSVL.

The CDR3 region is CASSPPGTSGRGQYF. DNA for the CDR3: TGTGCCAGTAGTCCCCCCGGGACTAGCGGGAGAGGGCAGTATTTT. The V gene is TRBV19, the J gene TRBJ2-3; 14 bases fit TRBD2. CDR1 LNHDA and CDR2 SQIVND come from the germline V gene (reference sequence). The CDR3 covers 15 residues. Unmatched junction bases numbered 9, after V lost 5 bases and J lost 11 bases.

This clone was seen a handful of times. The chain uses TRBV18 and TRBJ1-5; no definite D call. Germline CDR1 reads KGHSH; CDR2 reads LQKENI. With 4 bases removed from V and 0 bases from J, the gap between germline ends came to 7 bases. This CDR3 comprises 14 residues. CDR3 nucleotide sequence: TGTGCCAGCTCACATCCTTATAGCAATCAGCCCCAGCATTTT. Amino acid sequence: CASSHPYSNQPQHF.

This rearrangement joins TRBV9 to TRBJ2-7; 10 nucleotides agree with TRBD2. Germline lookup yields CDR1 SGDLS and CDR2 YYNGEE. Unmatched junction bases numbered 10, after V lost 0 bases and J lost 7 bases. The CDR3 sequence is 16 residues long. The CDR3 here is CASSVDGSGRSGEQYF. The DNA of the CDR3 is TGTGCCAGCAGCGTAGATGGTAGCGGGAGGTCGGGGGAGCAGTACTTC.

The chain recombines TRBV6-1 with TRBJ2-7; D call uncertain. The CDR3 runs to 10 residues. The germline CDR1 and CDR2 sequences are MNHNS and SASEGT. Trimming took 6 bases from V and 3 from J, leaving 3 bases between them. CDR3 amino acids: CASSIYEQYF. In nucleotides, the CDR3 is TGTGCCAGCAGCATCTACGAGCAGTACTTC.

This CDR3 reads CASSLGLASADTQYF. Here the CDR3 DNA reads TGTGCCAGCAGCCTGGGACTAGCCTCCGCGGATACGCAGTATTTT. The chain couples TRBV7-2 to TRBJ2-3; 9 bases are shared with TRBD2. V was pared by 5 bases and J by 6 bases, with 9 bases of the junction left unmatched. There are 15 residues in the CDR3. Germline V gene lookup returns CDR1 SGHTA and CDR2 FQGNSA.

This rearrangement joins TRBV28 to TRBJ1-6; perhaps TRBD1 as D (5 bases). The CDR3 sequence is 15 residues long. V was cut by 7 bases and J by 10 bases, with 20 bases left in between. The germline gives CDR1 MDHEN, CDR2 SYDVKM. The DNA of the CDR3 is TGTGCCAGCACCCCCGGGGGGGGGTTTCAGTCACCCCTCCACTTT. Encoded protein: CASTPGGGFQSPLHF.

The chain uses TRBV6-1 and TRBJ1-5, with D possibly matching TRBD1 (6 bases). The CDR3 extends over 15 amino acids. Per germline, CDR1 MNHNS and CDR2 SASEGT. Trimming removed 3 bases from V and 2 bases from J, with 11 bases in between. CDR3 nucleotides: TGTGCCAGCAGTGACGGGGGGCTTGGCAATCAGCCCCAGCATTTT. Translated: CASSDGGLGNQPQHF.

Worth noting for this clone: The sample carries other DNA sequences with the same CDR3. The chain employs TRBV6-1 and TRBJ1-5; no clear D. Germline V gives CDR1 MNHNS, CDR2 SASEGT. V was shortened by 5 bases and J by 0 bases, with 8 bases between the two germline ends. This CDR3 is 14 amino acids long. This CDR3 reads CASSNTHSNQPQHF. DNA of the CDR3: TGTGCCAGCAGTAACACGCATAGCAATCAGCCCCAGCATTTT.

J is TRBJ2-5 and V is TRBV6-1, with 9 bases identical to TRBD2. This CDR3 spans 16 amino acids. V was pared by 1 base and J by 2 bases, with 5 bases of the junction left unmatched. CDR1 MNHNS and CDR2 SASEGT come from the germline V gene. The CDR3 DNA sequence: TGTGCCAGCAGTGAAGGCCTAGCGGGACCGCAAGAGACCCAGTACTTC. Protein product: CASSEGLAGPQETQYF.

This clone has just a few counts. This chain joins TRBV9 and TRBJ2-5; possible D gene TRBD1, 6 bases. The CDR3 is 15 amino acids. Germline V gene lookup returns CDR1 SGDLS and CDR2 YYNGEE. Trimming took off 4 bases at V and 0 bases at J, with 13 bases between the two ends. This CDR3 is CASSRQQGYQETQYF. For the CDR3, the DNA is TGTGCCAGCAGCCGCCAACAGGGATACCAAGAGACCCAGTACTTC.

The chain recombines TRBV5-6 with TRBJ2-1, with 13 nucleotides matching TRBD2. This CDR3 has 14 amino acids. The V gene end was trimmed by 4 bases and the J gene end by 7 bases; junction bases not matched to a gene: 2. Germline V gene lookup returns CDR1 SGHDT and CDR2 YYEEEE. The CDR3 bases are TGTGCCAGCAGCCCGGGACTAGCGGGGAATGAGCAGTTCTTC. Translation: CASSPGLAGNEQFF. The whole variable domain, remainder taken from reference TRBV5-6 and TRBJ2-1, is DAGVTQSPTHLIKTRGQQVTLRCSPKSGHDTVSWYQQALGQGPQFIFQYYEEEERQRGNFPDRFSGHQFPNYSSELNVNALLLGDSALYLCASSPGLAGNEQFFGPGTRLTVL.

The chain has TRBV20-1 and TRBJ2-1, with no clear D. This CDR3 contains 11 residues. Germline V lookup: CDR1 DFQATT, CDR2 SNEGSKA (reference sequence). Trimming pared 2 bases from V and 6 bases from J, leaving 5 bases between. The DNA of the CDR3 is TGCAGTGCTAGACACATCAATGAGCAGTTCTTC. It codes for CSARHINEQFF.

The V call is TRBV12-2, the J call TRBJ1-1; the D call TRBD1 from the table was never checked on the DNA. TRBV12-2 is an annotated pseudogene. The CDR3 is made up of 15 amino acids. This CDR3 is CASRFPTGRNTEAFF. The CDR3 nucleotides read TGTGCAAGTCGCTTCCCGACAGGGAGGAACACTGAAGCTTTCTTT.

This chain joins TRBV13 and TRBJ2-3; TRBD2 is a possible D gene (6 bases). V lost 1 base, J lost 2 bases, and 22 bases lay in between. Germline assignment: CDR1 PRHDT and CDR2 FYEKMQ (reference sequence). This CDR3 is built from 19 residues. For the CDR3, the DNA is TGTGCCAGCAGCTTAGCCTGGGACCATTCTCCGGGACTCACAGATACGCAGTATTTT. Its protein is CASSLAWDHSPGLTDTQYF.

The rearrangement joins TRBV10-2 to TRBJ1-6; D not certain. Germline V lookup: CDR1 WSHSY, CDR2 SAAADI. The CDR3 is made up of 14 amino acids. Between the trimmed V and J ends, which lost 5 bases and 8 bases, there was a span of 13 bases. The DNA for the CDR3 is TGCGCCAGCAGTTCGGGTCCGCGGGATTCACCCCTCCACTTT. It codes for CASSSGPRDSPLHF.

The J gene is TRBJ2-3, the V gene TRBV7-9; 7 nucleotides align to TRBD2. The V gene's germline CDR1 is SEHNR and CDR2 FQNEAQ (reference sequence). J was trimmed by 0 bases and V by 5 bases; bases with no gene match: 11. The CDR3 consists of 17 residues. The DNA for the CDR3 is TGTGCCAGCAGCCTCGCCCCTAGCGGCCCTAGCACAGATACGCAGTATTTT. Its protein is CASSLAPSGPSTDTQYF. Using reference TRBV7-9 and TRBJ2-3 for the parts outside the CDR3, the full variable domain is DTGVSQNPRHKITKRGQNVTFRCDPISEHNRLYWYRQTLGQGPEFLTYFQNEAQLEKSRLLSDRFSAERPKGSFSTLEIQRTEQGDSAMYLCASSLAPSGPSTDTQYFGPGTRLTVL.

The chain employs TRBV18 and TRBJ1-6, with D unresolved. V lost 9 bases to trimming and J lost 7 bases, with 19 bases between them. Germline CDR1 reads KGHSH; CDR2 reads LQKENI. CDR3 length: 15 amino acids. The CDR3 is CASSTDQAQNSPLHF. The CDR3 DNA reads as TGTGCCAGTTCGACCGATCAGGCTCAGAATTCACCCCTCCACTTT. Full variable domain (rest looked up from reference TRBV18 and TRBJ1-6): NAGVMQNPRHLVRRRGQEARLRCSPMKGHSHVYWYRQLPEEGLKFMVYLQKENIIDESGMPKERFSAEFPKEGPSILRIQQVVRGDSAAYFCASSTDQAQNSPLHFGNGTRLTVT.

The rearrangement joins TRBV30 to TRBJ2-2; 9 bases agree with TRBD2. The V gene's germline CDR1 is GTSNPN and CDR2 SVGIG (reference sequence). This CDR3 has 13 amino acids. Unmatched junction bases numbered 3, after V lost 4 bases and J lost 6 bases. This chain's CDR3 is CAWKAGGAGELFF. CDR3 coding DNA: TGTGCCTGGAAGGCGGGAGGGGCCGGGGAGCTGTTTTTT.

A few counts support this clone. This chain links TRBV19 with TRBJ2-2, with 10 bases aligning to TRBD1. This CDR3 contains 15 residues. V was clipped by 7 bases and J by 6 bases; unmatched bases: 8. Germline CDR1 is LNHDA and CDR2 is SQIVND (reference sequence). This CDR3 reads CASTRRQGAPGELFF. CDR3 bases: TGTGCCAGTACCCGTCGACAGGGGGCCCCCGGGGAGCTGTTTTTT.